The clone carrying this T cell receptor beta chain has more than one count but fewer than ten. Trimming left V 7 bases short and J 2 bases short, with 18 bases between. From germline, CDR1 is MDHEN and CDR2 SYDVKM. The CDR3 loop spans 15 amino acids. The data originate from a study of T cell repertoires in cytomegalovirus infection. TCRdb re-analysed the reads in MiXCR, keeping a single row per CDR3 protein. The table records approximately 200,000 distinct CDR3 sequences, approximately 22% of them present only once. J is TRBJ2-7 and V is TRBV28; weak D call: TRBD1 (6 bases). Sample: CD8+ T cells from PBMCs. This TCR came from a human donor in good health (CMV status not recorded). Some clones in this sample may be carry-over from other donors' samples. The CDR3 loop reads CASTLIRDNTYEQYF. In DNA form, the CDR3 reads TGTGCCAGCACTCTTATCCGGGACAACACCTACGAGCAGTACTTC.